The TCR beta chain under discussion was sequenced for a study of cytomegalovirus exposure and HLA in healthy donors. The wider study: A later analysis reported the 90 to 150 validation repertoires used the same platform as the 550 to 700 first-cohort repertoires. Points from the study as a whole: The CMV antigen specificity of a few CMV-associated chains was confirmed through in vitro analysis. It was reported that the classifier diagnosed cytomegalovirus status with high specificity and sensitivity in both the original and validation cohorts.

A remark on this clone: Its antigen is as yet unknown.

Germline V gene lookup returns CDR1 SGHTA and CDR2 FQGNSA. The length of the CDR3 is 16 residues. The ends were cut back, 2 bases at V and 2 bases at J, with 15 bases in the middle. Clones were sequenced by immunoSEQ multiplex PCR, and TCRdb holds only the in-frame ones, with some missing. The table shows tens of thousands of clones, with 85% to 95% occurring only once. Sample: PBMCs. This receptor was obtained from a young woman in good health and CMV-seronegative. The chain recombines TRBV7-2 with TRBJ1-1; D is possibly TRBD1 (6 bases). CDR3 sequence reads: CASSLFPWGGNTEAFF. The DNA of the CDR3 is TGTGCCAGCAGCTTATTCCCATGGGGGGGCAACACTGAAGCTTTCTTT.